This T cell receptor beta chain originates from a study of tumor and adjacent non-tumor tissue in lung cancer. Background on the study: The patients, 10 to 11 men and four to six women, were roughly 30 to 80 with stage I to III disease.

A modified ARM-PCR protocol with three rounds of nested PCR amplified TCRbeta. One entry per CDR3 protein, called by TCRdb with MiXCR from the multiplex PCR reads. The table has about 66,000 distinct CDR3 sequences, about three quarters seen once. The CDR3 runs to 13 residues. CDR1 is WSHSY, CDR2 SAAADI, per germline. The template was RNA from unsorted bulk tissue. General observations from the study: TCR diversity was significantly greater in tumor than normal lung tissue.

About this clonotype: Its antigen is not identified. The germline gene is not matched at one end of the junction; a read error may be the cause.

This receptor was obtained from a man between 60 and 70 years old with non-small cell lung cancer. The chain uses TRBV10-2 and TRBJ2-2, with D tentatively TRBD2 (5 bases). The specimen sequenced was lung tumor tissue. The CDR3 DNA follows: TGCGCCAGCAATCCGTCATCCCCCGGGGAGCTGCTTTTT. This codes for CASNPSSPGELLF.